Presented here are 23 T cell receptor beta chains from one specimen sequenced in a study of T-cell memory formation after mild COVID-19 (dated by TCRdb to the early 2020s). The library was built by means of 5' RACE. Sequenced on an Illumina NovaSeq 6000. Starting from the raw public reads, TCRdb applied fastp trimming at Q25, assembled clones with MiXCR and retained in-frame beta chains. Rows with a matching CDR3 protein are joined into one entry that keeps the most common DNA and genes. The sample table records fewer than 150,000 distinct CDR3 sequences; approximately 5.9% of these occur just once. The ten largest clones take up 2% to 2.5% of the sample. Sequencing was performed on PBMCs or a T cell subset sorted from them (not recorded which). Receptor source: an adult woman who had mild COVID-19 (a few samples of this study predate the infection). The sample titles of this study are shuffled in the database, so cell type and time point are left out; the donor was told from shared clones.

V gene TRBV7-9 combines with J gene TRBJ2-7; D not certain. The CDR3 is 12 amino acids. The germline V gene has CDR1 SEHNR and CDR2 FQNEAQ (reference sequence). Trimming stripped 3 bases from V and 2 bases from J, with 5 bases between. Here the CDR3 reads CASSLRPYEQYF. CDR3 nucleotides: TGTGCCAGCAGCTTGCGCCCCTACGAGCAGTACTTC.

This clonotype was observed many times. The V gene is TRBV24-1, the J gene TRBJ2-1; 7 positions agree with TRBD1. CDR3 length equals 18 residues. Unmatched junction bases numbered 11, after V lost 4 bases and J lost 0 bases. Per germline, CDR1 KGHDR and CDR2 SFDVKD. CDR3 in DNA: TGTGCCACCAGTGACCCCCAGGGGGATGGGGGCTCCTACAATGAGCAGTTCTTC. Translation: CATSDPQGDGGSYNEQFF.

This clonotype was seen ten or more times. This sequence joins TRBV3-1 and TRBJ1-2; D is possibly TRBD1 (5 bases). Trimming cost V 2 bases and J 0 bases, with 16 bases left between them. This CDR3 spans 17 amino acids. Germline lookup yields CDR1 LGHDT and CDR2 YNNKEL (reference sequence). CDR3 DNA: TGTGCCAGCAGCCAAACGTCGGCAGGGCTAGCTAACTATGGCTACACCTTC. Protein: CASSQTSAGLANYGYTF.

This chain connects TRBV20-1 to TRBJ2-2; D ambiguous. V was pared by 7 bases and J by 0 bases, with 12 bases between. Germline-derived CDR1 and CDR2 are DFQATT and SNEGSKA (reference sequence). This CDR3 comprises 14 residues. This CDR3 is CSVPTPTNTGELFF. In nucleotides, the CDR3 is TGCAGTGTTCCGACACCGACGAACACCGGGGAGCTGTTTTTT.

This rearrangement joins TRBV12-3 or TRBV12-4 to TRBJ1-5, with 8 bases matching TRBD1. This CDR3 has 15 amino acids. V was pared by 5 bases and J by 0 bases, with 3 bases of the junction left unmatched. The DNA of the CDR3 is TGTGCCAGCAGTAGACAGGGGTTTAGCAATCAGCCCCAGCATTTT. The encoded protein is CASSRQGFSNQPQHF.

The chain uses TRBV6-1 and TRBJ2-4; 7 bases match TRBD2. Trimming cost V 8 bases and J 1 base; bases outside gene matches: 5. The V gene's germline CDR1 is MNHNS and CDR2 SASEGT. This CDR3 is built from 14 residues. Here the CDR3 DNA reads TGTGCCAGCGCGACTAGCACGGCCAAAAACATTCAGTACTTC. Translated: CASATSTAKNIQYF.

This clonotype was seen a handful of times. This sequence joins TRBV6-5 and TRBJ2-7, with D uncertain. This CDR3 has 11 amino acids. V was clipped by 9 bases and J by 0 bases, with 6 bases between them. Germline V gives CDR1 MNHEY, CDR2 SVGAGI. The CDR3 nucleotides read TGTGCCAGGGTTTGCTCCTACGAGCAGTACTTC. Translation gives CARVCSYEQYF.

This clonotype has ten or more counts. The chain combines TRBV7-8 with TRBJ2-6; 9 bases map to TRBD1. The CDR3 contains 19 residues. CDR1 and CDR2 (germline): SGHVS, FQNEAQ. Losses at the gene ends were 6 bases for V and 0 bases for J; bases not matched to a gene: 12. CDR3 nucleotide sequence: TGTGCCAGCAGTTCGGGGACAGGGAAAGGCCTCTCTGGGGCCAACGTCCTGACTTTC. Protein product: CASSSGTGKGLSGANVLTF.

The CDR3 protein is CASRSTGGTPLHF. As DNA, the CDR3 is TGTGCCAGCAGATCAACAGGGGGTACACCCCTCCACTTT. The chain employs TRBV11-2 and TRBJ1-6; 8 nucleotides match TRBD1. V lost 6 bases, J lost 11 bases, and 6 bases stayed unmatched. The germline V gene encodes CDR1 SGHAT and CDR2 FQNNGV. This CDR3 region has 13 residues.

The sample holds a few counts of this clonotype. This chain uses TRBV7-9 with TRBJ1-1; D is perhaps TRBD1 (5 bases). The germline gives CDR1 SEHNR, CDR2 FQNEAQ (reference sequence). CDR3 length equals 14 residues. With 3 bases removed from V and 4 bases from J, the gap between germline ends came to 12 bases. In DNA form, the CDR3 reads TGTGCCAGCAGCTTGCTCGACAGCCGCACTGAAGCTTTCTTT. Amino acid sequence: CASSLLDSRTEAFF.

This clonotype was detected many times. The rearrangement links TRBV7-9 to TRBJ2-7; the D gene is possibly TRBD2 (6 bases). The length of the CDR3 is 16 residues. The germline V gene has CDR1 SEHNR and CDR2 FQNEAQ (reference sequence). The V gene lost 4 bases and the J gene lost 2 bases, with 18 bases spanning the gap. The DNA for the CDR3 is TGTGCCAGCAGCTCAAGAGGCGCCGGAGGGCCCTACGAGCAGTACTTC. Translating gives CASSSRGAGGPYEQYF.

V gene TRBV4-2 combines with J gene TRBJ1-4; D remains unclear. Trimming removed 1 base at V and 3 bases at J, with 9 bases between. Looked up from germline, CDR1 is LGHNA and CDR2 is YNFKEQ. CDR3 length equals 15 residues. CDR3 DNA sequence: TGTGCCAGCAGCCAAGGAGACGGAGCTAATGAAAAACTGTTTTTT. Its protein product is CASSQGDGANEKLFF.

There are many counts of this clonotype. This chain uses TRBV10-3 with TRBJ2-1, with TRBD2 identical over 10 bases. This CDR3 comprises 16 residues. In germline, CDR1 is ENHRY, CDR2 SYGVKD. The ends lost 6 bases at V and 1 base at J; junction bases unmatched: 6. The CDR3 is CAISGSSGSSYNEQFF. CDR3 in DNA: TGTGCCATCAGCGGATCTAGCGGGAGTTCCTACAATGAGCAGTTCTTC.

This clonotype was counted at least ten times. This sequence joins TRBV29-1 and TRBJ2-2; no definite D call. The CDR3 is made up of 14 amino acids. Trimming left V 6 bases short and J 5 bases short, with 16 bases between. Per the germline V gene, CDR1 is SQVTM and CDR2 is ANQGSEA. This CDR3 is CSVRWERYTGELFF. The CDR3 nucleotides are TGCAGCGTGCGGTGGGAACGGTATACCGGGGAGCTGTTTTTT.

The gene calls are TRBV19 and TRBJ1-6; D call uncertain. V gave up 5 bases and J gave up 9 bases, with 14 bases separating them. The CDR3 extends over 14 amino acids. Germline assignment: CDR1 LNHDA and CDR2 SQIVND (reference sequence). The CDR3 is CASSRETRSSPLHF. The CDR3 region has the DNA TGTGCCAGTAGTCGGGAGACAAGGAGTTCACCCCTCCACTTT.

The table lists this clonotype with a few counts. The chain is built from TRBV27 and TRBJ2-1, with 12 bases that match TRBD2. The CDR3 consists of 16 residues. Germline V gene lookup returns CDR1 MNHEY and CDR2 SMNVEV (reference sequence). V lost 6 bases to trimming and J lost 6 bases; unmatched junction nucleotides: 9. The CDR3 reads CASRRNGLAGFNEQFF. The CDR3 bases are TGTGCCAGCAGACGAAACGGACTAGCGGGGTTCAATGAGCAGTTCTTC.

The V and J genes are TRBV27 and TRBJ2-4; D perhaps matches TRBD1 (5 bases). Germline loops: CDR1 MNHEY, CDR2 SMNVEV (reference sequence). The CDR3 consists of 14 residues. V lost 6 bases to trimming and J lost 3 bases, with 12 bases between them. CDR3 sequence: CASSLDSYKNIQYF. The CDR3 DNA follows: TGTGCCAGCAGCCTAGACAGCTACAAAAACATTCAGTACTTC.

This clonotype was counted at least ten times. V gene TRBV5-1 combines with J gene TRBJ2-7; D call uncertain. The CDR3 consists of 11 residues. Germline assignment: CDR1 SGHRS and CDR2 YFSETQ. V lost 0 bases, J lost 7 bases, and 5 bases lay in between. The chain's CDR3 is CASSLDREQYF. The CDR3 DNA reads TGCGCCAGCAGCTTGGACCGGGAGCAGTACTTC.

This clonotype has just a few counts. The chain has TRBV7-2 and TRBJ1-4; 9 nucleotides agree with TRBD1. V dropped 5 bases and J dropped 7; count of bases not matched to a gene: 8. CDR1 is SGHTA and CDR2 is FQGNSA in the germline V gene. There are 15 residues in the CDR3. CDR3 in DNA: TGTGCCAGCAGCGGACACAGGGGGCGGGGTGAAAAACTGTTTTTT. This codes for CASSGHRGRGEKLFF.

The gene calls are TRBV4-3 and TRBJ2-7, with D perhaps TRBD2 (6 bases). V was trimmed by 4 bases and J by 4 bases, leaving 14 bases between them. Germline loops: CDR1 LGHNA, CDR2 YSLEER. The CDR3 has 14 amino acids. The CDR3 loop is CASSPRLREYEQYF. The CDR3 DNA follows: TGCGCCAGCAGCCCGAGGTTACGGGAGTACGAGCAGTACTTC.

This clonotype was counted a few times. V gene TRBV12-3 or TRBV12-4 combines with J gene TRBJ2-1, with 8 bases that match TRBD1. V lost 5 bases, J lost 8 bases, and 5 bases stayed unmatched. The CDR3 length is 13 residues. The CDR3, as DNA: TGTGCCAGCAGTATTCCCAGGGGGCATGAGCAGTTCTTC. Protein: CASSIPRGHEQFF.

This clonotype was detected a few times. This rearrangement joins TRBV12-3 or TRBV12-4 to TRBJ2-6; D possibly matches TRBD1 or TRBD2 (5 bases each). The CDR3 runs to 17 residues. The V end lost 5 bases, the J end lost 0 bases, and 14 bases lay between the germline ends. The DNA for the CDR3 is TGTGCCAGCAGTAGGGACCCTAGCCCCTCTGGGGCCAACGTCCTGACTTTC. Its protein is CASSRDPSPSGANVLTF.

This rearrangement joins TRBV6-2 or TRBV6-3 to TRBJ2-3, with D hard to call. The CDR3 has 11 residues. Germline CDR1 and CDR2: MNHEY and SVGEGT. The V end was cut by 8 bases, the J end by 1 base, with 4 bases between. This CDR3 reads CASARTDTQYF. The CDR3 DNA is TGTGCCAGCGCTCGCACAGATACGCAGTATTTT.